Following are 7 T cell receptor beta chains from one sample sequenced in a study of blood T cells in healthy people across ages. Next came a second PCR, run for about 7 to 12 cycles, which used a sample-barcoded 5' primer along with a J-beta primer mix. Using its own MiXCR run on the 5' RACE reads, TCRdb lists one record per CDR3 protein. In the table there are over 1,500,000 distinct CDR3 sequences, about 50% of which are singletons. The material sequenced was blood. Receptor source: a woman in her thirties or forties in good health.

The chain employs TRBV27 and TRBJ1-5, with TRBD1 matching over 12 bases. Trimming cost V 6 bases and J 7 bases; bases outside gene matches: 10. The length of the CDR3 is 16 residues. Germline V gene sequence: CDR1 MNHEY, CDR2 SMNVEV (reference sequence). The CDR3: CASSMAGTGGGQPQHF. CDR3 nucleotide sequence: TGTGCCAGCAGCATGGCCGGGACAGGGGGCGGCCAGCCCCAGCATTTT.

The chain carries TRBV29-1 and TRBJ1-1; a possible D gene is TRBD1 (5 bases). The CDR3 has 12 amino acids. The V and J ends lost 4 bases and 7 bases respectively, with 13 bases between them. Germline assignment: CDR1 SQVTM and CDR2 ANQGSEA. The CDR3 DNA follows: TGCAGCGTTGGCCCCCGGGGGAGTGAAGCTTTCTTT. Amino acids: CSVGPRGSEAFF.

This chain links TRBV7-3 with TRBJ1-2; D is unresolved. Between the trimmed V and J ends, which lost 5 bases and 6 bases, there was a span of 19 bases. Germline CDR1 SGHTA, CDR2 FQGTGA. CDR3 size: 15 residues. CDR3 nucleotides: TGTGCCAGCAGCCCCTATGAGGCAGGTCCCGATGGCTACACCTTC. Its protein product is CASSPYEAGPDGYTF.

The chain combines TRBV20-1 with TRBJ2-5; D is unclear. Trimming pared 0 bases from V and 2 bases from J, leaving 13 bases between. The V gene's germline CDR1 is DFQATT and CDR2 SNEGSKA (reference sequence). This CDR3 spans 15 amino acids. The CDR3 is CSARDSRAKQETQYF. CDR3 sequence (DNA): TGCAGTGCTAGAGATAGTCGAGCGAAGCAAGAGACCCAGTACTTC.

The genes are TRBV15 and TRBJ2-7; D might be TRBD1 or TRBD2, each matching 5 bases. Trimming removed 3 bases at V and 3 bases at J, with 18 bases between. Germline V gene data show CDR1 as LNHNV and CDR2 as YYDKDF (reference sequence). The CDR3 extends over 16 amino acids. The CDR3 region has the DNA TGTGCCACCAGCAGGGACCCCGGGGCAAGAAACTACGAGCAGTACTTC. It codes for CATSRDPGARNYEQYF. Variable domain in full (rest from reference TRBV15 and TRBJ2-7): DAMVIQNPRYQVTQFGKPVTLSCSQTLNHNVMYWYQQKSSQAPKLLFHYYDKDFNNEADTPDNFQSRRPNTSFCFLDIRSPGLGDTAMYLCATSRDPGARNYEQYFGPGTRLTVT.

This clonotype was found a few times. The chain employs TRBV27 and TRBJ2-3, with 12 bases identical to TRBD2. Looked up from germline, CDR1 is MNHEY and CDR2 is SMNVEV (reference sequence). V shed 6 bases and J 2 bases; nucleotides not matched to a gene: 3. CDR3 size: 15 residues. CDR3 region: CASRLAGGTTDTQYF. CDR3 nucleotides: TGTGCCAGCAGGCTAGCGGGGGGGACCACAGATACGCAGTATTTT.

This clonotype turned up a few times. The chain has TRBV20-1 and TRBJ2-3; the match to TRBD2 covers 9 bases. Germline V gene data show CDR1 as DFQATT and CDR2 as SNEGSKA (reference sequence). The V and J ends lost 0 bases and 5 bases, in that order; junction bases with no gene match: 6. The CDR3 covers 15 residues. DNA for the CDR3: TGCAGTGCTAGAGATTCGCGGGGGGGTATAGATACGCAGTATTTT. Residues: CSARDSRGGIDTQYF.